This T cell receptor (beta chain) was captured by sequencing in a study of T-cell reconstitution after alpha-beta-depleted transplantation in children. This sample's TCRbeta library carried unique molecular identifier barcodes. TCRdb redid the calling of the PCR reads with MiXCR, one entry per CDR3 protein. The table shows 500,000 or so distinct CDR3 sequences, with approximately 30% occurring only once. The sequence derives from a human donor who donated a stem cell graft to a child with aplastic anemia. The sequencing used PBMCs from the stem cell graft donor, collected from the stem cell graft.

The CDR3 protein is CASSLVLRGKNYNEQFF. Written as DNA, the CDR3 is TGCGCCAGCAGCTTGGTTTTGCGGGGAAAGAACTACAATGAGCAGTTCTTC. This rearrangement joins TRBV5-1 to TRBJ2-1; D may be TRBD2 (6 bases). This CDR3 contains 17 residues. Trimming left V 0 bases short and J 3 bases short, with 16 bases between. Germline lookup yields CDR1 SGHRS and CDR2 YFSETQ.